The 10 T cell receptor beta chains reported below all come from one sample, sequenced in a study of T cells after posttransplantation cyclophosphamide. Controls had myeloablative marrow grafts with methotrexate and calcineurin inhibitor, sampled at 1 year. Produced via immunoSEQ multiplex PCR; TCRdb's table is partial and in-frame only. The sample has more than 15,000 clones; about nine tenths are singletons. The sample consisted of PBMCs, taken after an allogeneic stem cell transplant with a calcineurin inhibitor and methotrexate. These receptors were obtained from a male patient aged 45-60 years who received an allogeneic stem cell transplant from an unrelated donor, was CMV-positive, and had chronic GVHD only. Some T cells may be supplied by the graft donor.

The V and J genes are TRBV7-9 and TRBJ2-7; no clear D. V was clipped by 1 base and J by 7 bases, with 5 bases between them. CDR1 and CDR2 (germline): SEHNR, FQNEAQ (reference sequence). The CDR3 is 11 amino acids. CDR3 nucleotides: TGTGCCAGCAGCTTAGGGCCTGAGCAGTACTTC. Translating gives CASSLGPEQYF.

This chain uses TRBV4-1 with TRBJ1-4, with D perhaps TRBD1 (5 bases). This CDR3 has 15 amino acids. CDR1 and CDR2 (germline): MGHRA, YSYEKL. The V end lost 0 bases, the J end lost 6 bases, and 11 bases lay between the germline ends. This chain's CDR3 is CASSQDAGRDEKLFF. The CDR3 DNA sequence: TGCGCCAGCAGCCAAGATGCGGGGCGCGATGAAAAACTGTTTTTT.

The V gene is TRBV5-1, the J gene TRBJ2-3; TRBD2 matches 14 bases. CDR1 is SGHRS and CDR2 is YFSETQ in the germline V gene. The CDR3 has 15 residues. The ends lost 3 bases at V and 4 bases at J; junction bases unmatched: 1. The CDR3 protein is CASSWGLAGADTQYF. The DNA for the CDR3 is TGCGCCAGCAGCTGGGGACTAGCGGGAGCAGATACGCAGTATTTT.

This chain uses TRBV4-1 with TRBJ1-2; tentative D call: TRBD1 (6 bases). Trimming pared 0 bases from V and 5 bases from J, leaving 16 bases between. The germline V gene encodes CDR1 MGHRA and CDR2 YSYEKL. The CDR3 totals 16 residues. The CDR3 here is CASSQDRTVAEYGYTF. The CDR3 region has the DNA TGCGCCAGCAGCCAAGATCGGACAGTCGCGGAGTATGGCTACACCTTC.

This chain uses TRBV9 with TRBJ2-1, with 12 bases identical to TRBD2. V trimming: 0 bases; J trimming: 10 bases; junction bases outside the gene matches: 2. Per the germline V gene, CDR1 is SGDLS and CDR2 is YYNGEE. The CDR3 is 14 residues long. CDR3: CASSVEGTSGEQFF. For the CDR3, the DNA is TGTGCCAGCAGCGTAGAAGGGACTAGCGGGGAGCAGTTCTTC.

The V call is TRBV19, the J call TRBJ2-1; 10 bases align to TRBD2. Germline CDR1 is LNHDA and CDR2 is SQIVND (reference sequence). This CDR3 comprises 15 residues. Trimming took 6 bases from V and 4 from J; bases not matched to a gene: 6. Here the CDR3 reads CASSRGLAEYNEQFF. CDR3 DNA: TGTGCCAGTAGCCGCGGACTAGCGGAGTACAATGAGCAGTTCTTC. The variable domain in full, completed from reference TRBV19 and TRBJ2-1, reads DGGITQSPKYLFRKEGQNVTLSCEQNLNHDAMYWYRQDPGQGLRLIYYSQIVNDFQKGDIAEGYSVSREKKESFPLTVTSAQKNPTAFYLCASSRGLAEYNEQFFGPGTRLTVL.

The chain is built from TRBV5-1 and TRBJ1-1; TRBD1 might be the D (5 bases). Germline V gene sequence: CDR1 SGHRS, CDR2 YFSETQ. The ends were cut back, 4 bases at V and 2 bases at J, with 15 bases in the middle. This CDR3 comprises 15 residues. The CDR3 sequence is CASSPYRGGNTEAFF. CDR3 DNA: TGCGCCAGCAGCCCGTACCGGGGGGGAAACACTGAAGCTTTCTTT.

The chain combines TRBV5-6 with TRBJ2-7; tentatively, D is TRBD1 (6 bases). Germline V gene lookup returns CDR1 SGHDT and CDR2 YYEEEE. V lost 2 bases and J 1 base, leaving 10 bases between the germline ends. This CDR3 region has 14 residues. The CDR3 here is CASSFRDTSYEQYF. The CDR3 nucleotides read TGTGCCAGCAGCTTCCGGGACACTTCCTACGAGCAGTACTTC.

About this clone itself: The sample holds other DNA sequences that translate to the same CDR3. The chain carries TRBV19 and TRBJ2-7; 8 positions agree with TRBD1. The CDR3 runs to 14 residues. Germline CDR1 and CDR2: LNHDA and SQIVND (reference sequence). Trimming removed 6 bases from V and 2 bases from J; junction bases left unmatched: 6. The CDR3 is CASSSGTGAYEQYF. The CDR3 DNA is TGTGCCAGTAGCTCCGGGACAGGAGCCTACGAGCAGTACTTC.

This chain connects TRBV5-7 to TRBJ2-5; TRBD2 matches at 7 bases. TRBV5-7 is an open reading frame, and its role is uncertain. J lost 4 bases, V lost 2 bases, and 5 bases had no gene match. The CDR3 is 14 amino acids. CDR3 in DNA: TGTGCCAGCAGCTTAGGCAGGGAGGGAGAGACCCAGTACTTC. Its translation: CASSLGREGETQYF.